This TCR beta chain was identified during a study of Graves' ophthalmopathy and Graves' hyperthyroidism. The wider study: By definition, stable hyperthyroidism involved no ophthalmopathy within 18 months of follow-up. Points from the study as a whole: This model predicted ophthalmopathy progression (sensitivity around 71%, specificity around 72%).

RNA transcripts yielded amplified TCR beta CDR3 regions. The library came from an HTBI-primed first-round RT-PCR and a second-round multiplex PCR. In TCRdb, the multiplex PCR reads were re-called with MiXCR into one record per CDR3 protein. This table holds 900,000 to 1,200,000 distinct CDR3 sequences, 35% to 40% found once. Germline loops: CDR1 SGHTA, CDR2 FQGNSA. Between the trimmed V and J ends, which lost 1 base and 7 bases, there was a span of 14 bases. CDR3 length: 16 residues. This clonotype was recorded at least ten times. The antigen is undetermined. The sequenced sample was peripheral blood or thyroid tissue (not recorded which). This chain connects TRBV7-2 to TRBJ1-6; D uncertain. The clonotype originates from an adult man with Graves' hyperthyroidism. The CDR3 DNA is TGTGCCAGCAGCTTAGGAATGGTCGGATGGAATTCACCCCTCCACTTT. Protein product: CASSLGMVGWNSPLHF.